This T cell receptor beta chain was sequenced in a study of T cell responses to AZD1222 COVID-19 vaccine. General study points: In a largely white British group with more females than males, clonal diversity was possibly underestimated.

In the case of this clone: The antigen remains unidentified.

This CDR3 has 14 amino acids. Germline CDR1 reads SGHKS; CDR2 reads YYEKEE (reference sequence). V was clipped by 4 bases and J by 2 bases, with 13 bases between them. Clones were read by immunoSEQ multiplex PCR, and TCRdb kept only the in-frame ones, dropping some. This sample has roughly 160,000 clones, with 85% to 95% found just once. This clonotype originated in an adult in good health. The input for sequencing was peripheral blood, taken on day 0 of AZD1222 vaccination. The chain employs TRBV5-5 and TRBJ2-7, with D maybe TRBD1 (5 bases). CDR3 nucleotide sequence: TGTGCCAGCAGCGGTGGCAGGGCGCCCTACGAGCAGTACTTC. Its translation: CASSGGRAPYEQYF.